What follows are 2 T cell receptor beta chains derived from one specimen sequenced in a study of radiation and T cells in renal cell carcinoma. Time point of the sample: blood 4 weeks post-SBRT, at nephrectomy. The treatment is: 15 Gy SBRT to primary tumor, nephrectomy 4 weeks later. The data were produced by immunoSEQ multiplex PCR, yet TCRdb's version contains in-frame clones alone and is incomplete. The table has 150,000 to 200,000 clones, roughly nine tenths seen once. The starting material was blood, obtained from a patient whose treatment included radiotherapy and nephrectomy. All receptors derive from a woman between 50 and 59 years old with renal cell carcinoma.

The chain employs TRBV9 and TRBJ2-3; TRBD2 agrees at 8 bases. The CDR3 consists of 15 residues. Germline loops: CDR1 SGDLS, CDR2 YYNGEE. V was clipped by 2 bases and J by 2 bases; unmatched bases: 4. The CDR3 nucleotides read TGTGCCAGCAGCGTTAGAGCGGGGGTCACAGATACGCAGTATTTT. This encodes CASSVRAGVTDTQYF.

The rearrangement links TRBV2 to TRBJ2-7; 7 bases align to TRBD1. The CDR3 is made up of 14 amino acids. The V and J ends lost 8 bases and 1 base, in that order; junction bases with no gene match: 8. Germline assignment: CDR1 SNHLY and CDR2 FYNNEI. The CDR3 bases are TGTGCCAGCGCCCGACAGGGTCCGTCCTACGAGCAGTACTTC. Residues: CASARQGPSYEQYF.